The table lists the clone carrying this T cell receptor (beta chain) with a few counts. The antigen is undetermined. This record belongs to a study of T cells in Graves' hyperthyroidism and ophthalmopathy. Study overall: Peripheral blood was drawn at first diagnosis, prior to all treatment.

Points from the study as a whole: Within blood appeared most thyroid clonotypes that had expanded above 0.001.

Amplified TCR beta CDR3 regions came from RNA transcripts. HTBI primers drove first-round RT-PCR of the TCR CDR3. In TCRdb, the multiplex PCR reads were re-called with MiXCR into one record per CDR3 protein. The sample lists over 250,000 distinct CDR3 sequences; about an eighth were seen once. Patients affected by ophthalmopathy presented a Clinical Activity Score of at least 3, a NOSPECS grade of at least 4, and disease duration below 3 months. Reasons for excluding patients were uncontrolled infection, other autoimmune disease, pregnancy or lactation. Sequencing input: blood. This clonotype was sampled from a woman aged 40 to 50 with Graves' ophthalmopathy.

Here the CDR3 reads CASSSGTANTIYF. The DNA for the CDR3 is TGTGCCAGCAGCTCCGGGACAGCGAACACCATATATTTT. J is TRBJ1-3 and V is TRBV5-5, with 7 positions matching TRBD1. V was pared by 3 bases and J by 7 bases, with 4 bases of the junction left unmatched. Germline loops: CDR1 SGHKS, CDR2 YYEKEE (reference sequence). The CDR3 loop spans 13 amino acids.